The rows below give T cell receptor beta chains drawn from one sample of a study of shared clonotypes between healthy human individuals. Using immunoSEQ multiplex PCR, the repertoire was profiled, and TCRdb retains in-frame clones only, with some absent. The table records some 1 million clones, roughly 80% of them present only once. The sequencing input was memory CD4+ T cells sorted from blood. These receptors originate from a man aged 18-30 years in good health. Both conserved end residues are part of each CDR3. A D gene is named only where the DNA matches it firmly. Rows may omit the clone size; those that give it use once, few, many or a size class.

clone_size,j_call,v_call,d_call,cdr3_aa,cdr3_nt
.,TRBJ1-6,TRBV28,.,CASSLSQYSSYNSPLHF,TGTGCCAGCAGTTTATCTCAGTATAGCTCCTATAATTCACCCCTCCACTTT
.,TRBJ1-2,TRBV7-2,TRBD1,CASSLGQGQGQGGGGYTF,TGTGCCAGCAGCTTAGGGCAGGGACAAGGACAGGGAGGCGGTGGCTACACCTTC
.,TRBJ2-1,TRBV7-2,.,CASSSSAGPYNEQFF,TGTGCCAGCAGCTCTAGCGCCGGCCCCTACAATGAGCAGTTCTTC
.,TRBJ1-1,TRBV12-5,.,CASGLGGNTEAFF,TGTGCTAGTGGTTTGGGGGGGAACACTGAAGCTTTCTTT
.,TRBJ2-1,TRBV7-2,TRBD2,CASSLAGILYNEQFF,TGTGCCAGCAGCCTAGCGGGGATCCTCTACAATGAGCAGTTCTTC
once,TRBJ2-3,TRBV5-1,TRBD2,CASSLGTSGGVDTQYF,TGCGCCAGCAGCTTGGGGACTAGCGGGGGCGTAGATACGCAGTATTTT
once,TRBJ2-5,TRBV13,TRBD2,CASSLRASGTTQYF,TGTGCCAGCAGCTTAAGGGCTAGCGGGACGACCCAGTACTTC
few,TRBJ1-4,TRBV5-6,TRBD1,CASSPGTGLNEKLFF,TGTGCCAGCAGCCCGGGGACAGGCCTAAATGAAAAACTGTTTTTT
.,TRBJ2-1,TRBV11-2,TRBD2,CASSLLAGGTSDEQFF,TGTGCCAGCAGCTTATTAGCGGGAGGGACGAGCGATGAGCAGTTCTTC
.,TRBJ1-6,TRBV19,TRBD1,CASSIDSGTGYDSPLHF,TGTGCCAGTAGTATAGATTCCGGGACAGGGTATGATTCACCCCTCCACTTT
few,TRBJ1-5,TRBV30,TRBD1,CAWSLQGDFGQPQHF,TGTGCCTGGAGTTTACAGGGGGATTTTGGACAGCCCCAGCATTTT
.,TRBJ2-3,TRBV7-9,.,CASSPARLDTQYF,TGTGCCAGCAGCCCGGCCCGCCTAGATACGCAGTATTTT
.,TRBJ2-7,TRBV30,.,CAWSVDRGITYEQYF,TGTGCCTGGAGTGTAGATCGGGGGATAACCTACGAGCAGTACTTC
.,TRBJ1-2,TRBV27,.,CASSLSEQPFYGYTF,TGTGCCAGCAGTTTATCGGAACAGCCCTTCTATGGCTACACCTTC
.,TRBJ2-5,TRBV11-3,.,CASSPGVQETQYF,TGTGCCAGCAGCCCCGGGGTCCAAGAGACCCAGTACTTC
.,TRBJ2-7,TRBV11-2,TRBD1,CASSSGTGAYEQYF,TGTGCCAGCAGCTCCGGGACAGGAGCCTATGAGCAGTACTTC
many,TRBJ2-5,TRBV4-1,.,CASSLLGLVQETQYF,TGCGCCAGCAGCCTACTGGGGCTAGTACAGGAGACCCAGTACTTC
.,TRBJ1-1,TRBV7-2,.,CASSLRWNTEAFF,TGTGCCAGCAGCTTAAGGTGGAACACTGAAGCTTTCTTT
once,TRBJ1-6,TRBV6-1,TRBD1,CASSDLTGTLPLHF,TGTGCCAGCAGTGATCTGACAGGGACCTTGCCCCTCCACTTT
.,TRBJ2-5,TRBV2,TRBD1,CASNTGGQETQYF,TGTGCCAGCAATACAGGGGGACAAGAGACCCAGTACTTC
many,TRBJ1-5,TRBV30,.,CAWSKKGDQPQHF,TGTGCCTGGAGTAAAAAAGGGGATCAGCCCCAGCATTTT
few,TRBJ1-5,TRBV6-1,TRBD1,CASSLQGAQPQHF,TGTGCCAGCAGTCTACAGGGGGCTCAGCCCCAGCATTTT
.,TRBJ1-2,TRBV2,.,CASSEVGRYGYTF,TGTGCCAGCAGTGAAGTCGGTCGCTATGGCTACACCTTC
.,TRBJ2-5,TRBV6-5,TRBD2,CASSLQRGETQYF,TGTGCCAGCAGTCTCCAGCGGGGGGAGACCCAGTACTTC